These 11 T cell receptor beta chains share one sample of origin, sequenced in a study of T cell responses to AZD1222 COVID-19 vaccine. Measured with immunoSEQ multiplex PCR; TCRdb has only the in-frame clones, and not every one. The top ten hold around 7% of the sample, which has about 130,000 clones, approximately 94% seen once. The sequencing here drew on peripheral blood, taken on day 0 of AZD1222 vaccination. These TCRs come from an adult in good health.

The gene calls are TRBV19 and TRBJ2-7, with TRBD1 identical over 10 bases. The germline gives CDR1 LNHDA, CDR2 SQIVND (reference sequence). The CDR3 is 14 amino acids. V was clipped by 6 bases and J by 2 bases; unmatched bases: 4. CDR3 DNA: TGTGCCAGTAGGACCGGGACAGGGGCCTACGAGCAGTACTTC. It specifies CASRTGTGAYEQYF.

The V call is TRBV18, the J call TRBJ2-3; D is ambiguous. Germline lookup yields CDR1 KGHSH and CDR2 LQKENI. CDR3 size: 15 residues. Trimming removed 3 bases from V and 2 bases from J, with 12 bases in between. As DNA, the CDR3 is TGTGCCAGCTCACCCGCCTGGCGGCCCACAGATACGCAGTATTTT. Encoded protein: CASSPAWRPTDTQYF. Drawing the rest from reference TRBV18 and TRBJ2-3, the complete variable domain is NAGVMQNPRHLVRRRGQEARLRCSPMKGHSHVYWYRQLPEEGLKFMVYLQKENIIDESGMPKERFSAEFPKEGPSILRIQQVVRGDSAAYFCASSPAWRPTDTQYFGPGTRLTVL.

The V and J genes are TRBV3-1 (or the pseudogene TRBV3-2) and TRBJ2-1; 9 bases align to TRBD2. The V gene end was trimmed by 3 bases and the J gene end by 5 bases; junction bases not matched to a gene: 14. This CDR3 is 18 amino acids long. Germline CDR1 LGHDT, CDR2 YNNKEL (reference sequence). CDR3 residues: CASSQVSSGTNEDNEQFF. Written as DNA, the CDR3 is TGTGCCAGCAGCCAGGTGTCTAGCGGGACCAATGAAGACAATGAGCAGTTCTTC.

This clone was observed a handful of times. The chain combines TRBV27 with TRBJ1-5, with D possibly being TRBD1 (5 bases). V was pared by 5 bases and J by 2 bases, with 13 bases between. CDR1 is MNHEY, CDR2 SMNVEV, per germline (reference sequence). This CDR3 is 15 amino acids long. The CDR3 bases are TGTGCCAGCAGTCCCAGGGATCTCGGCAATCAGCCCCAGCATTTT. This sequence encodes CASSPRDLGNQPQHF.

The chain has TRBV19 and TRBJ1-2; D possibly corresponds to TRBD1 (5 bases). This CDR3 region has 14 residues. Trimming took off 6 bases at V and 8 bases at J, with 19 bases between the two ends. Germline V lookup: CDR1 LNHDA, CDR2 SQIVND (reference sequence). The CDR3 DNA reads as TGTGCCAGTAGCCCACCCCGAGACAGAGGAGGCTACACCTTC. Its translation is CASSPPRDRGGYTF.

This clone was recorded only once. The chain uses TRBV7-3 and TRBJ1-6, with no clear D. Germline values: CDR1 SGHTA, CDR2 FQGTGA. The germline V and J ends were trimmed by 4 bases and 9 bases, with 10 bases remaining between them. The CDR3 length is 13 residues. CDR3 in DNA: TGTGCCAGCAGCTATCCGGCCAGTTCACCCCTCCACTTT. This gives the protein CASSYPASSPLHF.

The rearrangement uses TRBV4-2 and TRBJ2-7, with a weak D call TRBD2 (6 bases). V was cut by 5 bases and J by 6 bases, with 11 bases left in between. CDR1 is LGHNA and CDR2 is YNFKEQ in the germline V gene. The CDR3 has 12 residues. This CDR3 reads CASSKGGVEQYF. The CDR3 DNA is TGTGCCAGCAGCAAAGGAGGGGTCGAGCAGTACTTC.

CDR3 region: CASSGGLAGRREQFF. As DNA, the CDR3 is TGTGCCAGCAGCGGGGGACTAGCGGGACGAAGAGAGCAGTTCTTC. The chain is built from TRBV7-2 and TRBJ2-1; 13 nucleotides agree with TRBD2. The CDR3 length is 15 residues. Trimming took 5 bases from V and 10 from J; bases not matched to a gene: 8. Per the germline V gene, CDR1 is SGHTA and CDR2 is FQGNSA.

The chain joins TRBV2 to TRBJ2-4; D gene uncertain. Trimming took off 3 bases at V and 8 bases at J, with 11 bases between the two ends. CDR3 size: 13 residues. CDR1 and CDR2 (germline): SNHLY, FYNNEI. In DNA, the CDR3 is TGTGCCAGCAGTGATTCAAAAAGGGACATTCAGTACTTC. Protein product: CASSDSKRDIQYF. Full variable domain (remainder filled in from reference TRBV2 and TRBJ2-4): EPEVTQTPSHQVTQMGQEVILRCVPISNHLYFYWYRQILGQKVEFLVSFYNNEISEKSEIFDDQFSVERPDGSNFTLKIRSTKLEDSAMYFCASSDSKRDIQYFGAGTRLSVL.

V gene TRBV30 combines with J gene TRBJ1-2, with TRBD1 identical over 7 bases. CDR3 length equals 16 residues. With 1 base clipped from V and 1 base from J, the junction kept 9 bases outside the gene matches. CDR1 GTSNPN and CDR2 SVGIG come from the germline V gene (reference sequence). In DNA, the CDR3 is TGTGCCTGGAGTGACCTGCGACAGGGCCTTAACTATGGCTACACCTTC. This translates into CAWSDLRQGLNYGYTF.

This sequence joins TRBV23-1 and TRBJ2-7; D may be TRBD1 (5 bases). TRBV23-1 is an ORF; its function is uncertain. The V and J ends lost 0 bases and 0 bases respectively, with 18 bases between them. The CDR3 contains 18 residues. The CDR3 protein is CASSQSTLVGRGSYEQYF. The DNA of the CDR3 is TGCGCCAGCAGTCAATCGACCCTCGTGGGTAGGGGCTCCTACGAGCAGTACTTC.